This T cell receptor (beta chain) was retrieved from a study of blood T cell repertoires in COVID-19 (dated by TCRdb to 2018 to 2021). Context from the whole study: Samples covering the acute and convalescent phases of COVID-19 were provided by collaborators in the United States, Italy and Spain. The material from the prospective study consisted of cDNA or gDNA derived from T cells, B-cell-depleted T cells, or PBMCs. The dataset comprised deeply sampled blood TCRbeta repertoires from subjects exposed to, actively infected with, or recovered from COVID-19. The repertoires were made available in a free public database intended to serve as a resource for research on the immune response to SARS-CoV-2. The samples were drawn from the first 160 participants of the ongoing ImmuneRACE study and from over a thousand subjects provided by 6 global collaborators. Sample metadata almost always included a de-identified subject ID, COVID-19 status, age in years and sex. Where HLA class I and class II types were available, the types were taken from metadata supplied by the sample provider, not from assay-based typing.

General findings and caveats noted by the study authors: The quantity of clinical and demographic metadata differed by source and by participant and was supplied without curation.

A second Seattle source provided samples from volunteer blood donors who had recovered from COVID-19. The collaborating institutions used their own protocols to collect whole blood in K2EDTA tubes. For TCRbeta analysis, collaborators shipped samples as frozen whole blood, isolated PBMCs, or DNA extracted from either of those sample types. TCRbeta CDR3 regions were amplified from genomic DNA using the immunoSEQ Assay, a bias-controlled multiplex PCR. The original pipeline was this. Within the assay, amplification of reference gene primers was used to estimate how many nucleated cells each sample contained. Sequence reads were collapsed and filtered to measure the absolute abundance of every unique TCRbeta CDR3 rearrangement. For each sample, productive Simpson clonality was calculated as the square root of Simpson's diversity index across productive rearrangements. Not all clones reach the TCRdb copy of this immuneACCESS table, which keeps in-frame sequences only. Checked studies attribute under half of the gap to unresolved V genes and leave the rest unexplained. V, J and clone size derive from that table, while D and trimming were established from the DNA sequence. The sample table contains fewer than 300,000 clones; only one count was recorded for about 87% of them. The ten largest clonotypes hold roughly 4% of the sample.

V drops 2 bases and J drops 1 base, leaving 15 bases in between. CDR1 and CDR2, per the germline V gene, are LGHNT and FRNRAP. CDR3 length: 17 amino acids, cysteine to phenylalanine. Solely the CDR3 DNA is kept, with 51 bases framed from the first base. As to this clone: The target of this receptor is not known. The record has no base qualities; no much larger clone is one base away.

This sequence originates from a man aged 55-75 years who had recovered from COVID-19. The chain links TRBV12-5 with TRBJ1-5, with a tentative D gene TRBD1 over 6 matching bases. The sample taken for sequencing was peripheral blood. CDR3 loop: CASGLFPGERSNQPQHF. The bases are TGTGCTAGTGGTTTGTTCCCAGGGGAGAGGAGCAATCAGCCCCAGCATTTT.